This is a list of T cell receptor beta chains from one sample in a study of OX40 agonist ivuxolimab in advanced cancers. Profiled with immunoSEQ multiplex PCR; TCRdb holds only in-frame clones, not every one. The table records 70,000 to 95,000 clones, 92% of them present only once. The sample consisted of CD4+ or CD8+ T cells sorted from blood, taken in a trial of the OX40 agonist ivuxolimab. The receptors here all came from an adult with an advanced solid tumor such as melanoma, head and neck, liver or kidney cancer. Both conserved end residues are part of each CDR3. A D gene is named only where the DNA matches it firmly. Size is stated for part of the rows, as once, few or many counts, or as a class when the clone is expanded.

>TRBJ1-1|.|TRBV10-3|.
TGTGCCATCAGCGACCCGGGGTTTTTCGCTGAAGCTTTCTTT
CAISDPGFFAEAFF
>TRBJ2-7|.|TRBV28|TRBD2
TGTGCCAGCAGTTCCAGTAGCGGGAACATCTACGAGCAGTACTTC
CASSSSSGNIYEQYF
>TRBJ2-3|.|TRBV5-8|.
TGTGCCAGCAGCTTGGCGGGGGGCGTCCCAGATACGCAGTATTTT
CASSLAGGVPDTQYF
>TRBJ2-7|.|TRBV28|.
.
CASSTSGVAPTPF
>TRBJ2-5|.|TRBV19|.
TGTGCCAGTAGTTTCCCGGGGCAGTGGGAGACCCAGTACTTC
CASSFPGQWETQYF
>TRBJ2-7|.|TRBV11-3|TRBD1
TGTGCCAGCACCCCTATGGGGGACAGGAAGAACGAGCAGTACTTC
CASTPMGDRKNEQYF
>TRBJ2-2|.|TRBV6-6|.
TGTGCCAGCAGGAGCACCGGGGAGCTGTTTTTT
CASRSTGELFF
>TRBJ2-1|.|TRBV6-5|.
TGTGCCAGCAGTTACTCTGACTTCTACAATGAGCAGTTCTTC
CASSYSDFYNEQFF
>TRBJ1-1|.|TRBV11-3|.
TGTGCCAGCAGCCCAGACAGGTGGATGAACACTGAAGCTTTCTTT
CASSPDRWMNTEAFF
>TRBJ2-7|.|TRBV7-9|.
TGTGCCAGCAGCTTGGGACTTGAGAGCTCCTACGAGCAGTACTTC
CASSLGLESSYEQYF
>TRBJ2-2|.|TRBV5-3|.
TGTGCCAGAAGCCACCTGCCGGAGGGCGTGACCGGGGAGCTGTTTTTT
CARSHLPEGVTGELFF
>TRBJ1-5|few|TRBV28|.
TGTGCCAGCAGTCCGATCAATCAGCCCCAGCATTTT
CASSPINQPQHF
>TRBJ2-6|.|TRBV29-1|.
TGCAGCGTCATCGAGGGGGGCTTAGGGGCCAACGTCCTGACTTTC
CSVIEGGLGANVLTF
>TRBJ1-6|.|TRBV6-4|.
TGTGCCAGCAGTGAAGCCAGACGGAATTCACCCCTCCACTTT
CASSEARRNSPLHF
>TRBJ2-1|.|TRBV11-2|.
TGTGCCAGCAGAAACTCGGGGTTACAGGGTGAGCAGTTCTTC
CASRNSGLQGEQFF
>TRBJ2-1|.|TRBV6-1|TRBD2
TGTGCCAGCAGTGTAGATCTGTCGGGAGGTAAGGATGAGCAGTTCTTC
CASSVDLSGGKDEQFF
>TRBJ2-7|.|TRBV28|.
TGTGCCAGCTACGGGGCTAGCCGTGGCGAGCAGTACTTC
CASYGASRGEQYF
>TRBJ1-3|.|TRBV23-1|.
TGCGCCAGCAGTCAACTCGCGGGGAAGAGGAGAAACACCATATATTTT
CASSQLAGKRRNTIYF
>TRBJ2-5|.|TRBV10-3|.
TGTGCCATCAGTGATGGGGTGGAGACCCAGTACTTC
CAISDGVETQYF
>TRBJ2-3|.|TRBV18|TRBD2
TGTGCCAGCTCACCAGGGACTAGCGGGGGGCGCTTCACAGATACGCAGTATTTT
CASSPGTSGGRFTDTQYF
>TRBJ2-7|.|TRBV5-1|.
TGCGCCAGCAGCGACCAACCAACGAAGAGCTCCTACGAGCAGTACTTC
CASSDQPTKSSYEQYF
>TRBJ2-5|.|TRBV29-1|.
TGCAGCGTTGAACCGACGGAGACCCAGTACTTC
CSVEPTETQYF
>TRBJ2-4|.|TRBV2|TRBD1
TGTGCCAGCAGCGAGAGACCGGGACAGGGAAAAAACATTCAGTACTTC
CASSERPGQGKNIQYF
>TRBJ2-6|once|TRBV19|TRBD2
TGTGCCAGTAGTATCGCTCTAGCGGGGGGGGCCAACGTCCTGACTTTC
CASSIALAGGANVLTF
>TRBJ2-1|.|TRBV5-1|TRBD1
TGCGCCAGCAGCTTGGGGGCCTACAGGGGGTCGGACAATGAGCAGTTCTTC
CASSLGAYRGSDNEQFF
>TRBJ1-1|.|TRBV19|.
TGTGCCAGTGGACCCCGGGCCACTGAAGCTTTCTTT
CASGPRATEAFF
>TRBJ2-2|.|TRBV19|.
TGTGCCAGTAGGAAACTAGTTGCGAACACCGGGGAGCTGTTTTTT
CASRKLVANTGELFF
>TRBJ1-2|.|TRBV5-5|.
TGTGCCAGCAGCATTGCGGCCGCCTATGGCTACACCTTC
CASSIAAAYGYTF
>TRBJ1-3|.|TRBV28|.
TGTGCCAGCAGTGACTTGATCTCTGGAAACACCATATATTTT
CASSDLISGNTIYF
>TRBJ2-3|.|TRBV28|.
TGTGCCAGCAGTTCCCCAGGCTTACGGACAGATACGCAGTATTTT
CASSSPGLRTDTQYF
>TRBJ1-1|.|TRBV27|.
TGTGCCAGCAGCATTGGGGAGGGCTTGAACACTGAAGCTTTCTTT
CASSIGEGLNTEAFF
>TRBJ1-3|.|TRBV6-1|.
TGTGCCGGTAGGGCCAACTCTGGAAACACCATATATTTT
CAGRANSGNTIYF
>TRBJ2-7|.|TRBV19|TRBD2
TGTGCCAGTAGTCGACTAGCGGGAGATCCCTACGAGCAGTACTTC
CASSRLAGDPYEQYF
>TRBJ2-2|few|TRBV5-1|.
TGCGCCAGCAGCTTGGAGGGACCCCGTAGCGGGGAGCTGTTTTTT
CASSLEGPRSGELFF
>TRBJ2-1|.|TRBV5-4|TRBD2
TGTGCCAGCAGCTCACCTCCCAGCGGGAGTCTCAATGAGCAGTTCTTC
CASSSPPSGSLNEQFF
>TRBJ2-3|.|TRBV14|.
TGTGCCAGCAGCCGCTTTACAGATACGCAGTATTTT
CASSRFTDTQYF
>TRBJ1-3|.|TRBV5-1|.
TGCGCCAGCAGCCCCGCGGGGGGGCGGGACACCATATATTTT
CASSPAGGRDTIYF
>TRBJ1-5|.|TRBV30|TRBD1
TGTGCCTGGAGTAGACAGGGGGCCGATCAGCCCCAGCATTTT
CAWSRQGADQPQHF
>TRBJ2-7|once|TRBV15|.
TGTGCCACCAGCGTTGGAACAGCCGCACCCTACGAGCAGTACTTC
CATSVGTAAPYEQYF
>TRBJ2-3|.|TRBV4-3|.
TGCGCCAGCAGCCAAGATAGAACAGTCACAGATACGCAGTATTTT
CASSQDRTVTDTQYF
>TRBJ2-3|once|TRBV28|.
TGTGCCAGCAGTTTATTTACAGATACGCAGTATTTT
CASSLFTDTQYF
>TRBJ1-2|.|TRBV28|.
TGTGCCAGCAGTTTTGACCCCCGGGGGCGCGGACTCTATGGCTACACCTTC
CASSFDPRGRGLYGYTF
>TRBJ1-1|.|TRBV6-1|.
TGTGCCAGCAGTCCGACAGACAACACTGAAGCTTTCTTT
CASSPTDNTEAFF
>TRBJ2-3|.|TRBV9|.
TGTGCCAGCAGCGAACAGCTGAGCACAGATACGCAGTATTTT
CASSEQLSTDTQYF
>TRBJ2-5|.|TRBV9|.
TGTGCCAGCAGCGTAGTTGGGGGCTCGGAAGAGACCCAGTACTTC
CASSVVGGSEETQYF
>TRBJ1-2|.|TRBV18|.
TGTGCCAGCTCACCATCCCCTCCGGTGGGTTTCGACTATGGCTACACCTTC
CASSPSPPVGFDYGYTF
>TRBJ2-7|.|TRBV7-2|.
TGTGCCAGCAGCCTCGGACTTTCCTACGAGCAGTACTTC
CASSLGLSYEQYF
>TRBJ2-1|.|TRBV7-2|.
TGTGCCAGCAGCCCGACAGATATCGGGGAGCAGTTCTTC
CASSPTDIGEQFF
>TRBJ2-3|.|TRBV5-4|.
TGTGCCAGCAGCCTGACTGTAACTAGCACAGATACGCAGTATTTT
CASSLTVTSTDTQYF
>TRBJ2-2|.|TRBV7-2|.
TGTGCCAGCAGCTTGAGGAGAACCGGGGAGCTGTTTTTT
CASSLRRTGELFF
>TRBJ1-2|.|TRBV5-1|.
TGCGCCAGCAGCTTAGACAGGACGGGGTATGGCTACACCTTC
CASSLDRTGYGYTF
>TRBJ2-7|once|TRBV27|.
TGTGCCAGCAGTTTGAAGGGGTTTACCTACGAGCAGTACTTC
CASSLKGFTYEQYF
>TRBJ2-1|.|TRBV6-5|TRBD2
TGTGCCAGCAGTTACCTCAGCGGGAGGGGCTACAATGAGCAGTTCTTC
CASSYLSGRGYNEQFF
>TRBJ2-3|.|TRBV11-3|.
TGTGCCAGCAGCTTCCCGGGGACAGATACGCAGTATTTT
CASSFPGTDTQYF
>TRBJ1-1|.|TRBV11-2|.
TGTGCCAGCAGCACGTCGGATGGGACTGAAGCTTTCTTT
CASSTSDGTEAFF
>TRBJ2-7|.|TRBV28|TRBD2
TGTGCCAGCAGTTTGGGTTTGGGGGGAGGGGAGCGGTACTTC
CASSLGLGGGERYF
>TRBJ2-7|.|TRBV27|.
TGTGCCAGCAGTCCAGGGCCCCGCTACGAGCAGTACTTC
CASSPGPRYEQYF
>TRBJ1-2|.|TRBV19|TRBD1
TGTGCCAGTAGTTTCCAAACACAGGGGGCGAGCTACACCTTC
CASSFQTQGASYTF